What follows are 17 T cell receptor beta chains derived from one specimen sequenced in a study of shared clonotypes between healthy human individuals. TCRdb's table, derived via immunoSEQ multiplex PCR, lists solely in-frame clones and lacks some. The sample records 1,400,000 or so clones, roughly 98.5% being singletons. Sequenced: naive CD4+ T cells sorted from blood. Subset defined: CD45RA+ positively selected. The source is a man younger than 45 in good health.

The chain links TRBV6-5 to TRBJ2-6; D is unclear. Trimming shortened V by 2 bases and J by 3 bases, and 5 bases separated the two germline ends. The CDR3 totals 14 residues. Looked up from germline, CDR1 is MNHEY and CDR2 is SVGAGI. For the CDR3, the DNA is TGTGCCAGCAGTTACGCCGATGGGGCCAACGTCCTGACTTTC. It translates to CASSYADGANVLTF.

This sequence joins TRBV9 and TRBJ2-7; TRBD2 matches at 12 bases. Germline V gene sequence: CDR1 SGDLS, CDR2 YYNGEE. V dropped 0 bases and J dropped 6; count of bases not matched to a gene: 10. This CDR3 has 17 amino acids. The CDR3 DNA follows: TGTGCCAGCAGCGTAGGGGCTCCGACTAGCGGGAGAGGCGAGCAGTACTTC. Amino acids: CASSVGAPTSGRGEQYF.

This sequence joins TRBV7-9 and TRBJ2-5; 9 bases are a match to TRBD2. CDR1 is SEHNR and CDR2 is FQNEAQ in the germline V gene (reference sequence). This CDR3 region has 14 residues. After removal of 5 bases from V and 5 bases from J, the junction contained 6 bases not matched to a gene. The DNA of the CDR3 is TGTGCCAGCAGCCACCGCGGGAGGGGGGAGACCCAGTACTTC. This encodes CASSHRGRGETQYF.

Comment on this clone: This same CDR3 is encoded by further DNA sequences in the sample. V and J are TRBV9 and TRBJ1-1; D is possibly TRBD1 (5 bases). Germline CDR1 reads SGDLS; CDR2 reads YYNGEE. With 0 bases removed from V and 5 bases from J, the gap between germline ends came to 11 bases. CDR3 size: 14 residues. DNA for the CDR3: TGTGCCAGCAGCGTAGATGGTAGGGGAACTGAAGCTTTCTTT. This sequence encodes CASSVDGRGTEAFF. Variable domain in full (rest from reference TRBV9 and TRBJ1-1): DSGVTQTPKHLITATGQRVTLRCSPRSGDLSVYWYQQSLDQGLQFLIQYYNGEERAKGNILERFSAQQFPDLHSELNLSSLELGDSALYFCASSVDGRGTEAFFGQGTRLTVV.

The CDR3 spells CASSSRGRGSYNEQFF. The DNA of the CDR3 is TGTGCCAGCAGTTCAAGGGGGCGAGGCTCCTACAATGAGCAGTTCTTC. The chain joins TRBV28 to TRBJ2-1; the match to TRBD1 covers 7 bases. The CDR3 extends over 16 amino acids. V lost 4 bases and J lost 0; bases outside the gene matches: 6. Germline CDR1 and CDR2: MDHEN and SYDVKM.

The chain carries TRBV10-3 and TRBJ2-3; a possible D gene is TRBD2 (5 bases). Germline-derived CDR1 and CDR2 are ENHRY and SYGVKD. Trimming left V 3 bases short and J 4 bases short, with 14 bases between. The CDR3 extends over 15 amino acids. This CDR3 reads CAISDFPGSPDTQYF. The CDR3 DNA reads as TGTGCCATCAGTGATTTCCCTGGGAGCCCAGATACGCAGTATTTT.

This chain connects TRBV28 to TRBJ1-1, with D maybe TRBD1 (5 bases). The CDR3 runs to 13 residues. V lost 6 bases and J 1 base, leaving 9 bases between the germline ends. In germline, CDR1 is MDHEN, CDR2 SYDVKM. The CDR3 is CASRNTGNTEAFF. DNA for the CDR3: TGTGCCAGCAGAAACACAGGGAACACTGAAGCTTTCTTT.

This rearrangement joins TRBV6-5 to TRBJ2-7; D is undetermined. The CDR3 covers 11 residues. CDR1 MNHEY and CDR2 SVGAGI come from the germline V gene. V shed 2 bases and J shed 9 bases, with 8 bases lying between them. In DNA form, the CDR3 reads TGTGCCAGCAGTTACAGGGATCGGCAGTACTTC. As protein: CASSYRDRQYF.

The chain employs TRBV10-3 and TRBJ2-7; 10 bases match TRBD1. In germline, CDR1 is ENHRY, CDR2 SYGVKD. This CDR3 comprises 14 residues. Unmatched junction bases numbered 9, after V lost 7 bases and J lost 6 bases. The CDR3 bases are TGTGCCATCAATCACGGGACAGGGGTCTCCGAGCAGTACTTC. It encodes CAINHGTGVSEQYF.

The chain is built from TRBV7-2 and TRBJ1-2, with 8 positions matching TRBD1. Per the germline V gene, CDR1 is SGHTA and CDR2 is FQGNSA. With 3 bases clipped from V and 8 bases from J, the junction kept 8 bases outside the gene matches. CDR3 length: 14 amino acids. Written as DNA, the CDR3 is TGTGCCAGCAGCTTCCGGACAGGGTGGAGCGGCTACACCTTC. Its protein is CASSFRTGWSGYTF.

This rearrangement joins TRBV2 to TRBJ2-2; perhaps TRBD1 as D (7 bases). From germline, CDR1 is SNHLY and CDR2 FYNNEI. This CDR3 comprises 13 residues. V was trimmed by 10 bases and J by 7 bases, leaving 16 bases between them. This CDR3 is CATRQGGVGELFF. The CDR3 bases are TGTGCCACGCGACAGGGAGGCGTCGGGGAGCTGTTTTTT. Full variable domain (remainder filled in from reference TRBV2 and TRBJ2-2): EPEVTQTPSHQVTQMGQEVILRCVPISNHLYFYWYRQILGQKVEFLVSFYNNEISEKSEIFDDQFSVERPDGSNFTLKIRSTKLEDSAMYFCATRQGGVGELFFGEGSRLTVL.

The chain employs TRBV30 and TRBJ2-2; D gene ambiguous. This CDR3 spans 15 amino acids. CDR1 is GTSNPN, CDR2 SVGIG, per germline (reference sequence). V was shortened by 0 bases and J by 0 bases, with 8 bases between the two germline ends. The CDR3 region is CAWSVGRTNTGELFF. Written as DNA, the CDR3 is TGTGCCTGGAGTGTAGGCAGGACGAACACCGGGGAGCTGTTTTTT. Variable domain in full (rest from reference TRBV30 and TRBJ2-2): SQTIHQWPATLVQPVGSPLSLECTVEGTSNPNLYWYRQAAGRGLQLLFYSVGIGQISSEVPQNLSASRPQDRQFILSSKKLLLSDSGFYLCAWSVGRTNTGELFFGEGSRLTVL.

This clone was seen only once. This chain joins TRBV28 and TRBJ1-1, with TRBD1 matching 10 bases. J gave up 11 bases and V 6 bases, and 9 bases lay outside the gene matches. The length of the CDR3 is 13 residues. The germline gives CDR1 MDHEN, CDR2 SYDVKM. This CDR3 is CASRMTGGFKAFF. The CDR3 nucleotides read TGTGCCAGCAGAATGACAGGGGGCTTTAAGGCTTTCTTT.

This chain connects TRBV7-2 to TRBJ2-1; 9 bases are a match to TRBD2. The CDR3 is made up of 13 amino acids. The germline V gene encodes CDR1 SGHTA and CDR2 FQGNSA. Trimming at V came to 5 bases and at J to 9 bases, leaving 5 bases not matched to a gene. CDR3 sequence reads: CASSTEREAEQFF. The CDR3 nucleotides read TGTGCCAGCAGCACAGAGCGGGAGGCTGAGCAGTTCTTC. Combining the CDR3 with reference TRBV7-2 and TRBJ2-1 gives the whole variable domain GAGVSQSPSNKVTEKGKDVELRCDPISGHTALYWYRQSLGQGLEFLIYFQGNSAPDKSGLPSDRFSAERTGGSVSTLTIQRTQQEDSAVYLCASSTEREAEQFFGPGTRLTVL.

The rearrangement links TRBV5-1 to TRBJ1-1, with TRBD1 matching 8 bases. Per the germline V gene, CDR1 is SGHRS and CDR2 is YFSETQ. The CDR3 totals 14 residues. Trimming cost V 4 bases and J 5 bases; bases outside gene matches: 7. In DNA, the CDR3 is TGCGCCAGCAGCAATCCACAGGGGGGTACTGAAGCTTTCTTT. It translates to CASSNPQGGTEAFF.

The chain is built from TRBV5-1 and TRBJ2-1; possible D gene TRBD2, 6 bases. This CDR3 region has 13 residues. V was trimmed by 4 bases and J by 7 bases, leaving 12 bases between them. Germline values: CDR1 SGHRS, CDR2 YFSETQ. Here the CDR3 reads CASSTIGTNEQFF. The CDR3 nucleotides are TGCGCCAGCAGCACGATCGGGACTAATGAGCAGTTCTTC.

The CDR3 sequence is CASSLGIAGRRETQYF. In DNA, the CDR3 is TGTGCCAGCAGCTTAGGGATAGCGGGGAGGAGAGAGACCCAGTACTTC. This chain connects TRBV11-2 to TRBJ2-5; TRBD2 matches 8 bases. This CDR3 is 16 amino acids long. Germline V lookup: CDR1 SGHAT, CDR2 FQNNGV. Unmatched junction bases numbered 8, after V lost 1 base and J lost 4 bases. The whole variable domain, filled in from reference TRBV11-2 and TRBJ2-5, reads EAGVAQSPRYKIIEKRQSVAFWCNPISGHATLYWYQQILGQGPKLLIQFQNNGVVDDSQLPKDRFSAERLKGVDSTLKIQPAKLEDSAVYLCASSLGIAGRRETQYFGPGTRLLVL.